This T cell receptor beta chain was documented in a study of blood T cells in healthy people across ages. Trimming shortened V by 7 bases and J by 1 base, and 16 bases separated the two germline ends. Germline-derived CDR1 and CDR2 are MDHEN and SYDVKM. This CDR3 is 15 amino acids long. This clonotype was seen a single time. A sample-barcoded 5' primer and a J-beta primer mix were used in a second PCR of roughly 6 to 11 cycles. TCRdb independently ran MiXCR on the 5' RACE reads; one entry per CDR3 protein. The sample has 700,000 or so distinct CDR3 sequences, 22% seen once. Ranging in age from roughly 6 to 90, the donors were healthy Caucasian individuals from Russia.

The TCR was taken from a man between 70 and 80 years old in good health. The chain joins TRBV28 to TRBJ1-1, with a weak D call TRBD1 (5 bases). Sequencing was done on a sample of blood. The CDR3 reads CASTRRAGRNTEAFF. In DNA form, the CDR3 reads TGTGCCAGCACCCGGCGTGCAGGGCGGAACACTGAAGCTTTCTTT.